A single sample is the source of the 26 T cell receptor beta chains below, sequenced in a study of CD8 T cells in ankylosing spondylitis. TCRdb independently ran MiXCR on the 5' RACE reads; one entry per CDR3 protein. The table includes a few hundred thousand distinct CDR3 sequences, roughly a tenth detected once. Sequencing was performed on blood, either unsorted or a sorted T cell fraction (not recorded which). The receptor set was obtained from a male donor with ankylosing spondylitis or in good health (not recorded which).

The chain has TRBV5-1 and TRBJ2-1; D perhaps matches TRBD1 (6 bases). Between the trimmed V and J ends, which lost 0 bases and 8 bases, there was a span of 9 bases. Germline CDR1 SGHRS, CDR2 YFSETQ. This CDR3 region has 13 residues. CDR3 nucleotide sequence: TGCGCCAGCAGCTTGGGGGGGCGGGATGAGCAGTTCTTC. Translating it yields CASSLGGRDEQFF.

This clonotype came up a few times. The V call is TRBV3-1, the J call TRBJ2-3; 8 bases match TRBD2. This CDR3 is 16 amino acids long. CDR1 is LGHDT and CDR2 is YNNKEL in the germline V gene (reference sequence). The junction had 8 bases not matched to a gene; V was cut back by 4 bases and J by 2 bases. The CDR3 DNA follows: TGTGCCAGCAGCCCAAAAGCGGGGGCCGCCACAGATACGCAGTATTTT. It encodes CASSPKAGAATDTQYF.

This clonotype was seen many times. The chain joins TRBV6-5 to TRBJ2-3, with D maybe TRBD2 (5 bases). The CDR3 covers 13 residues. Germline CDR1 MNHEY, CDR2 SVGAGI. The V gene lost 3 bases and the J gene lost 6 bases, with 10 bases spanning the gap. The CDR3 DNA sequence: TGTGCCAGCAGTTATTCCGGCGGGGATACGCAGTATTTT. This encodes CASSYSGGDTQYF.

This clonotype was seen repeatedly, ten times or more. V gene TRBV7-8 combines with J gene TRBJ1-6; 10 bases are a match to TRBD1. Per germline, CDR1 SGHVS and CDR2 FQNEAQ. CDR3 length equals 16 residues. Trimming removed 4 bases from V and 6 bases from J; junction bases left unmatched: 6. CDR3 coding DNA: TGTGCCAGCAGCTCGGGACAGGGGTTCGGTAATTCACCCCTCCACTTT. Protein sequence: CASSSGQGFGNSPLHF.

This clonotype was recorded many times. This chain links TRBV5-5 with TRBJ1-5; the match to TRBD1 covers 7 bases. This CDR3 comprises 13 residues. V was clipped by 0 bases and J by 9 bases; unmatched bases: 3. Per germline, CDR1 SGHKS and CDR2 YYEKEE (reference sequence). CDR3 sequence: CASSLGDRGPQHF. DNA for the CDR3: TGTGCCAGCAGCTTGGGGGACAGAGGGCCCCAGCATTTT.

This clonotype was recorded many times. This chain joins TRBV10-3 and TRBJ1-3, with D uncertain. This CDR3 comprises 12 residues. Germline V lookup: CDR1 ENHRY, CDR2 SYGVKD. The germline V and J ends were trimmed by 5 bases and 2 bases, with 4 bases remaining between them. The CDR3, as DNA: TGTGCCATCAGTCAACCTGGAAACACCATATATTTT. It codes for CAISQPGNTIYF.

The sample holds many counts of this clonotype. The chain recombines TRBV10-3 with TRBJ1-1; no clear D gene. CDR1 is ENHRY and CDR2 is SYGVKD in the germline V gene. With 8 bases removed from V and 1 base from J, the gap between germline ends came to 11 bases. This CDR3 has 13 residues. The CDR3 nucleotides read TGTGCCATCGTCGCAGGCCAGAACACTGAAGCTTTCTTT. Translated: CAIVAGQNTEAFF.

The chain has TRBV4-1 and TRBJ2-7, with a weak D call TRBD1 (5 bases). Between the trimmed V and J ends, which lost 3 bases and 0 bases, there was a span of 9 bases. The CDR3 has 14 residues. Germline lookup yields CDR1 MGHRA and CDR2 YSYEKL. DNA for the CDR3: TGCGCCAGCAGCCAGGCCGGACACTCCTACGAGCAGTACTTC. As protein: CASSQAGHSYEQYF.

This clonotype came up a few times. The chain links TRBV7-8 to TRBJ1-1, with 7 bases lining up with TRBD1. V was pared by 7 bases and J by 0 bases, with 8 bases of the junction left unmatched. In germline, CDR1 is SGHVS, CDR2 FQNEAQ. This CDR3 is 15 amino acids long. The CDR3, as DNA: TGTGCCAGCATCGAATCAGGGGGTTTGAACACTGAAGCTTTCTTT. The encoded protein is CASIESGGLNTEAFF. Combining the CDR3 with reference TRBV7-8 and TRBJ1-1 gives the whole variable domain GAGVSQSPRYKVAKRGQDVALRCDPISGHVSLFWYQQALGQGPEFLTYFQNEAQLDKSGLPSDRFFAERPEGSVSTLKIQRTQQEDSAVYLCASIESGGLNTEAFFGQGTRLTVV.

This clonotype appeared many times. CDR3 sequence: CASSQTVRSLNSYEQYF. CDR3 sequence (DNA): TGCGCCAGCAGCCAAACTGTAAGGTCCCTCAACTCCTACGAGCAGTACTTC. The V gene is TRBV4-1, the J gene TRBJ2-7, with D unresolved. The CDR3 spans 17 residues. The V end was cut by 2 bases, the J end by 0 bases, with 17 bases between. Germline CDR1 MGHRA, CDR2 YSYEKL.

This clonotype was detected many times. CDR3 amino acids: CASSQSPNAENEKLFF. The CDR3 DNA is TGTGCCAGCAGCCAATCCCCGAACGCGGAGAATGAAAAACTGTTTTTT. The chain uses TRBV3-1 and TRBJ1-4, with unresolved D. Germline CDR1 is LGHDT and CDR2 is YNNKEL (reference sequence). Trimming took 2 bases from V and 5 from J, leaving 15 bases between them. CDR3 size: 16 residues.

This clonotype came up many times. The chain has TRBV5-6 and TRBJ2-1, with D maybe TRBD2 (6 bases). V lost 6 bases and J 0 bases, leaving 19 bases between the germline ends. CDR1 SGHDT and CDR2 YYEEEE come from the germline V gene. This CDR3 comprises 17 residues. Written as DNA, the CDR3 is TGTGCCAGCATCAAAACTGGTACCGGGAGCTCCTACAATGAGCAGTTCTTC. Translation: CASIKTGTGSSYNEQFF. Drawing the rest from reference TRBV5-6 and TRBJ2-1, the complete variable domain is DAGVTQSPTHLIKTRGQQVTLRCSPKSGHDTVSWYQQALGQGPQFIFQYYEEEERQRGNFPDRFSGHQFPNYSSELNVNALLLGDSALYLCASIKTGTGSSYNEQFFGPGTRLTVL.

This clonotype was seen many times. V is TRBV6-5 and J is TRBJ2-2; 12 bases map to TRBD2. Trimming removed 0 bases from V and 6 bases from J; junction bases left unmatched: 11. From germline, CDR1 is MNHEY and CDR2 SVGAGI. The CDR3 spans 19 residues. The CDR3 nucleotides are TGTGCCAGCAGTTACTCCTCGACTAGCGGGAGTGGTGTCGCCGGGGAGCTGTTTTTT. It is translated as CASSYSSTSGSGVAGELFF.

At least ten counts were recorded for this clonotype. The CDR3 DNA reads as TGTGCCAGCAGCCAAGACCCCAACTCCTTCGGGACGAGTTTCGTGGTGGCCTATGGCTACACCTTC. Translating it yields CASSQDPNSFGTSFVVAYGYTF. V is TRBV3-1 and J is TRBJ1-2; D possibly corresponds to TRBD1 (5 bases). Germline CDR1 and CDR2: LGHDT and YNNKEL (reference sequence). The CDR3 is 22 residues long. V dropped 0 bases and J dropped 4 bases, with 33 bases sitting between them.

This clonotype was seen more than once but under ten times. This rearrangement joins TRBV19 to TRBJ2-1, with D possibly matching TRBD2 (7 bases). The germline V and J ends were trimmed by 7 bases and 3 bases, with 13 bases remaining between them. The CDR3 runs to 14 residues. Germline-derived CDR1 and CDR2 are LNHDA and SQIVND (reference sequence). The CDR3 here is CASIGGGGYNEQFF. CDR3 in DNA: TGTGCCAGTATCGGAGGGGGGGGCTACAATGAGCAGTTCTTC. The entire variable domain, with the rest obtained from reference TRBV19 and TRBJ2-1, is as follows: DGGITQSPKYLFRKEGQNVTLSCEQNLNHDAMYWYRQDPGQGLRLIYYSQIVNDFQKGDIAEGYSVSREKKESFPLTVTSAQKNPTAFYLCASIGGGGYNEQFFGPGTRLTVL.

This clonotype was counted between two and nine times. V and J are TRBV3-1 and TRBJ2-2; D could derive from TRBD1 or TRBD2 (5 bases each). Trimming removed 1 base from V and 6 bases from J, with 9 bases in between. This CDR3 contains 14 residues. Germline values: CDR1 LGHDT, CDR2 YNNKEL (reference sequence). This CDR3 reads CASSQGLGAGELFF. CDR3 in DNA: TGTGCCAGCAGCCAAGGACTGGGGGCCGGGGAGCTGTTTTTT.

The V and J genes are TRBV3-1 and TRBJ1-2; D is possibly TRBD1 (6 bases). Germline CDR1 reads LGHDT; CDR2 reads YNNKEL (reference sequence). V was clipped by 6 bases and J by 8 bases, with 13 bases between them. The CDR3 sequence is 12 residues long. CDR3 amino acids: CASRGEQGGYTF. CDR3 nucleotides: TGTGCCAGCAGAGGTGAACAGGGCGGCTACACCTTC.

Ten or more counts support this clonotype. This chain links TRBV20-1 with TRBJ1-5, with 8 positions matching TRBD1. Germline V gives CDR1 DFQATT, CDR2 SNEGSKA (reference sequence). V was clipped by 6 bases and J by 4 bases; unmatched bases: 5. This CDR3 is 13 amino acids long. CDR3 nucleotide sequence: TGCAGTGCGCAGGGGGCGCCTAATCAGCCCCAGCATTTT. Translated: CSAQGAPNQPQHF.

The rearrangement joins TRBV29-1 to TRBJ2-2, with D uncertain. Germline-derived CDR1 and CDR2 are SQVTM and ANQGSEA. Trimming took 5 bases from V and 7 from J, leaving 17 bases between them. The CDR3 is 14 residues long. CDR3 coding DNA: TGCAGCGTTTGTTTGGACCCCTCAAGCGGGGAGCTGTTTTTT. Protein sequence: CSVCLDPSSGELFF.

The table lists this clonotype with many counts. The CDR3: CASSDRGEIDGYTF. For the CDR3, the DNA is TGTGCCAGCAGCGATCGAGGGGAGATCGATGGCTACACCTTC. V is TRBV12-3 or TRBV12-4 and J is TRBJ1-2; possibly TRBD1 for D (5 bases). The CDR3 has 14 residues. The V gene lost 6 bases and the J gene lost 6 bases, with 17 bases spanning the gap.

This clonotype came up a few times. The chain is built from TRBV5-6 and TRBJ1-2; 7 bases are a match to TRBD1. Germline CDR1 is SGHDT and CDR2 is YYEEEE. The V segment lost 0 bases and the J segment 4 bases; nucleotides outside the gene matches: 9. This CDR3 has 16 residues. The CDR3 region has the DNA TGTGCCAGCAGCTTGGGGAACCCACAGGGGATCTATGGCTACACCTTC. This codes for CASSLGNPQGIYGYTF.

This clonotype was counted ten times or more. The rearrangement uses TRBV29-1 and TRBJ1-2; D might be TRBD1 (6 bases). This CDR3 has 13 amino acids. Trimming pared 1 base from V and 6 bases from J, leaving 12 bases between. CDR1 and CDR2 from the germline V gene are SQVTM and ANQGSEA. The CDR3 loop reads CSVEGFGGDGYTF. The CDR3 bases are TGCAGCGTTGAAGGTTTTGGGGGCGATGGCTACACCTTC.

This chain links TRBV5-1 with TRBJ2-5; 9 bases are a match to TRBD2. The CDR3 consists of 15 residues. The J segment lost 10 bases and the V segment lost 1 base, leaving 11 bases of the junction unmatched. Germline-derived CDR1 and CDR2 are SGHRS and YFSETQ. CDR3 in amino acids: CASSLFAGGSVDQYF. The CDR3 nucleotides read TGCGCCAGCAGCTTGTTCGCGGGAGGGAGTGTCGACCAGTACTTC.

At least ten counts were recorded for this clonotype. This chain connects TRBV24-1 to TRBJ2-1; 11 nucleotides agree with TRBD2. Germline trimming cut 3 bases from V and 9 bases from J; bases unmatched to any gene: 6. Per the germline V gene, CDR1 is KGHDR and CDR2 is SFDVKD. The CDR3 runs to 15 residues. In DNA form, the CDR3 reads TGTGCCACCAGTGATCTACTAGCGGGAGCGGGTGAGCAGTTCTTC. This sequence encodes CATSDLLAGAGEQFF.

Many counts were recorded for this clonotype. The chain recombines TRBV12-3 or TRBV12-4 with TRBJ2-1, with D unclear. Trimming pared 6 bases from V and 0 bases from J, leaving 18 bases between. The length of the CDR3 is 17 residues. DNA of the CDR3: TGTGCCAGCAGAACGGACGGAAAAGAGAGCTCCTACAATGAGCAGTTCTTC. Translation gives CASRTDGKESSYNEQFF.

In its sample, this clonotype was seen many times. CDR3 bases: TGCAGTGCTAGTAACAGGGGGTCCACCGGGGAGCTGTTTTTT. Translating gives CSASNRGSTGELFF. The J gene is TRBJ2-2, the V gene TRBV20-1; 8 bases are a match to TRBD1. The CDR3 length is 14 residues. The germline V gene encodes CDR1 DFQATT and CDR2 SNEGSKA (reference sequence). Unmatched junction bases numbered 4, after V lost 3 bases and J lost 4 bases.